These T cell receptor beta chains were read from a single sample in a study of T cell changes during pregnancy in multiple sclerosis. Here immunoSEQ multiplex PCR was the method, and the copy in TCRdb shows in-frame clones only, minus some. The sample holds around 36,000 clones, roughly nine tenths seen once. Sequenced here: CD8+ T cells from peripheral blood mononuclear cells, sampled in the first trimester of pregnancy. The receptors originated from a female donor with multiple sclerosis, enrolled in a pregnancy study. CDR3s include the opening cysteine and the closing phenylalanine or tryptophan. The D gene is left open where the match is weak. Where a row states a size, it is once, few, many or the class of an expanded clone; other rows omit it.

j_gene: TRBJ2-3; abundance: -; v_gene: TRBV4-1; d_gene: -; CDR3nt: TGCGCCAGCAGCCAAGAGGGCTCTAGCACAGATACGCAGTATTTT; CDR3aa: CASSQEGSSTDTQYF
j_gene: TRBJ2-3; abundance: -; v_gene: TRBV5-4; d_gene: TRBD2; CDR3nt: TGTGCCAGCAGCTTAATGGGGACTAGCGGGGGACCCACAGATACGCAGTATTTT; CDR3aa: CASSLMGTSGGPTDTQYF
j_gene: TRBJ1-6; abundance: -; v_gene: TRBV7-2; d_gene: TRBD1; CDR3nt: TGTGCCAGCAGCCTCAGGGGGTGGTACCCAAATTCACCCCTCCACTTT; CDR3aa: CASSLRGWYPNSPLHF
j_gene: TRBJ2-3; abundance: -; v_gene: TRBV28; d_gene: -; CDR3nt: TGTGCCAGCGGACTCACTAGTACAGATACGCAGTATTTT; CDR3aa: CASGLTSTDTQYF
j_gene: TRBJ1-1; abundance: -; v_gene: TRBV27; d_gene: -; CDR3nt: TGTGCCAGCAGGCGGGGGGCGGGGAACACTGAAGCTTTCTTT; CDR3aa: CASRRGAGNTEAFF
j_gene: TRBJ1-5; abundance: -; v_gene: TRBV7-2; d_gene: -; CDR3nt: TGTGCCAGCAGCCCAGGGGTTTATAGCAATCAGCCCCAGCATTTT; CDR3aa: CASSPGVYSNQPQHF
j_gene: TRBJ2-3; abundance: -; v_gene: TRBV5-4; d_gene: TRBD2; CDR3nt: TGTGCCAGCAGCTTTCCGACTAGCGGGGCGGATACGCAGTATTTT; CDR3aa: CASSFPTSGADTQYF
j_gene: TRBJ2-5; abundance: few; v_gene: TRBV25-1; d_gene: TRBD1; CDR3nt: TGTGCCAGCAGTACACCGGGACAGGGAGGAGAGACCCAGTACTTC; CDR3aa: CASSTPGQGGETQYF
j_gene: TRBJ1-1; abundance: -; v_gene: TRBV7-9; d_gene: TRBD1; CDR3nt: TGTGCCAGCAGCTGGACAGGGACAAACACTGAAGCTTTCTTT; CDR3aa: CASSWTGTNTEAFF
j_gene: TRBJ2-1; abundance: -; v_gene: TRBV25-1; d_gene: -; CDR3nt: TGTGCCAGCAGTGAAGGACGGGGGTTTCCCTACAATGAGCAGTTCTTC; CDR3aa: CASSEGRGFPYNEQFF
j_gene: TRBJ1-6; abundance: -; v_gene: TRBV7-6; d_gene: TRBD1; CDR3nt: TGTGCCAGCAGCAGGGACAGTTTTTCACCCCTCCACTTT; CDR3aa: CASSRDSFSPLHF
j_gene: TRBJ1-1; abundance: -; v_gene: TRBV19; d_gene: -; CDR3nt: TGTGCCAGTAGTACTGTCTACCAGGGTATAGCTTTCTTT; CDR3aa: CASSTVYQGIAFF
j_gene: TRBJ1-2; abundance: once; v_gene: TRBV9; d_gene: -; CDR3nt: TGTGCCAGCAGCGACAATCCCTTGGGGCAGGGTGGTTATGGCTACACCTTC; CDR3aa: CASSDNPLGQGGYGYTF
j_gene: TRBJ2-1; abundance: -; v_gene: TRBV6-5; d_gene: -; CDR3nt: TGTGCCAGCAGTTACGGGTTTAGCGACAATGAGCAGTTCTTC; CDR3aa: CASSYGFSDNEQFF
j_gene: TRBJ2-5; abundance: once; v_gene: TRBV29-1; d_gene: -; CDR3nt: TGCAGCGTGGACGGGGAGAGATCTCAAGAGACCCAGTACTTC; CDR3aa: CSVDGERSQETQYF
j_gene: TRBJ2-3; abundance: -; v_gene: TRBV5-5; d_gene: -; CDR3nt: TGTGCCAGCAGGTCCTGGCAGGGGAAGAGAAAAACAGATACGCAGTATTTT; CDR3aa: CASRSWQGKRKTDTQYF
j_gene: TRBJ2-5; abundance: -; v_gene: TRBV7-6; d_gene: TRBD1; CDR3nt: TGTGCCAGCACCCGAGACGGGACAGGGGGCGCCGGGGAGACCCAGTACTTC; CDR3aa: CASTRDGTGGAGETQYF
j_gene: TRBJ2-3; abundance: -; v_gene: TRBV11-2; d_gene: -; CDR3nt: TGTGCCAGCAGCCCGCACCAGAGGTATCACGATCGAACGTTATCGCAGTATTTT; CDR3aa: CASSPHQRYHDRTLSQYF
j_gene: TRBJ1-1; abundance: -; v_gene: TRBV12-1; d_gene: -; CDR3nt: TGTGCCAGCAGTTTGGGACAGCCTGAAGCTTTCTTT; CDR3aa: CASSLGQPEAFF
j_gene: TRBJ2-1; abundance: -; v_gene: TRBV9; d_gene: TRBD2; CDR3nt: TGTGCCAGCAGCGCCCAGCGGGGGGGCAGCTACAATGAGCAGTTCTTC; CDR3aa: CASSAQRGGSYNEQFF
j_gene: TRBJ2-7; abundance: few; v_gene: TRBV7-6; d_gene: -; CDR3nt: TGTGCCAGCAGCTTAGGCGCAGGCTACGAGCAGTACTTC; CDR3aa: CASSLGAGYEQYF
j_gene: TRBJ2-7; abundance: -; v_gene: TRBV7-9; d_gene: -; CDR3nt: TGTGCCAGCAGCGACTCCCAGGGGTGGTACTACGAGCAGTACTTC; CDR3aa: CASSDSQGWYYEQYF
j_gene: TRBJ2-1; abundance: -; v_gene: TRBV19; d_gene: -; CDR3nt: TGTGCCAGTAGTATGGGGGGCTCCTACAATGAGCAGTTCTTC; CDR3aa: CASSMGGSYNEQFF
j_gene: TRBJ2-7; abundance: once; v_gene: TRBV10-3; d_gene: TRBD1; CDR3nt: TGTGCCACAAGGGACAGTAGCTCCTACGAGCAGTACTTC; CDR3aa: CATRDSSSYEQYF
j_gene: TRBJ2-2; abundance: few; v_gene: TRBV4-2; d_gene: -; CDR3nt: TGTGCCAGCAGCCAAGGAGGTGATAGCGGACCTAACACCGGGGAGCTGTTTTTT; CDR3aa: CASSQGGDSGPNTGELFF
j_gene: TRBJ1-2; abundance: -; v_gene: TRBV11-2; d_gene: -; CDR3nt: TGTGCCAGCAGCACGCAAGGACAGTCCGATGGCTACACCTTC; CDR3aa: CASSTQGQSDGYTF
j_gene: TRBJ1-1; abundance: -; v_gene: TRBV6-1; d_gene: TRBD1; CDR3nt: TGTGCCAGCAGTCCCTGGGGACAGATGAACACTGAAGCTTTCTTT; CDR3aa: CASSPWGQMNTEAFF
j_gene: TRBJ2-1; abundance: -; v_gene: TRBV13; d_gene: TRBD2; CDR3nt: TGTGCCAGCAGCCCCCCTTCCGGGGGGGGTGAGCAGTTCTTC; CDR3aa: CASSPPSGGGEQFF
j_gene: TRBJ2-7; abundance: -; v_gene: TRBV6-6; d_gene: TRBD1; CDR3nt: TGTGCCAGCAGTATGGACAGGGGTTTGGCCTACGAGCAGTACTTC; CDR3aa: CASSMDRGLAYEQYF
j_gene: TRBJ2-7; abundance: -; v_gene: TRBV15; d_gene: -; CDR3nt: TGTGCCACCAGCAGTCACAGTACCTACGAGCAGTACTTC; CDR3aa: CATSSHSTYEQYF
j_gene: TRBJ2-2; abundance: once; v_gene: TRBV2; d_gene: TRBD2; CDR3nt: TGTGCCAGCAGTTGGTCTAGCGGGGCTGGTAGGGCCACCGGGGAGCTGTTTTTT; CDR3aa: CASSWSSGAGRATGELFF
j_gene: TRBJ2-7; abundance: -; v_gene: TRBV27; d_gene: TRBD1; CDR3nt: TGTGCCAGCAGTTTACAGGGGGCTCTGCCGTACGAGCAGTACTTC; CDR3aa: CASSLQGALPYEQYF
j_gene: TRBJ2-1; abundance: -; v_gene: TRBV7-9; d_gene: -; CDR3nt: TGTGCCAGCAGCCCCCTTGCGGTAAGCTCCTACAATGAGCAGTTCTTC; CDR3aa: CASSPLAVSSYNEQFF
j_gene: TRBJ2-3; abundance: once; v_gene: TRBV9; d_gene: TRBD2; CDR3nt: TGTGCCAGCAGCGTAGGGGGGGGAGGGGATACGCAGTATTTT; CDR3aa: CASSVGGGGDTQYF
j_gene: TRBJ2-5; abundance: once; v_gene: TRBV7-8; d_gene: TRBD2; CDR3nt: TGTGCCAGCAGCTTGTACGGACTAGCGGGGGAAGAGACCCAGTACTTC; CDR3aa: CASSLYGLAGEETQYF
j_gene: TRBJ2-1; abundance: -; v_gene: TRBV5-6; d_gene: TRBD2; CDR3nt: TGTGCCAGCAGCCCGGAGGGGGTAGCGGGGGTTTACAATGAGCAGTTCTTC; CDR3aa: CASSPEGVAGVYNEQFF
j_gene: TRBJ1-5; abundance: -; v_gene: TRBV5-8; d_gene: TRBD1; CDR3nt: TGTGCCAGCAGCTCGGGACAGGGTCGCAATCAGCCCCAGCATTTT; CDR3aa: CASSSGQGRNQPQHF
j_gene: TRBJ2-7; abundance: -; v_gene: TRBV30; d_gene: TRBD1; CDR3nt: TGTGCCTGGAGTGTAGTGGGGACAGGGGCCTACGAGCAGTACTTC; CDR3aa: CAWSVVGTGAYEQYF
j_gene: TRBJ1-5; abundance: -; v_gene: TRBV5-5; d_gene: -; CDR3nt: TGTGCCAGCAGCCCGCGGGGTCAGCCCCAGCATTTT; CDR3aa: CASSPRGQPQHF
j_gene: TRBJ2-3; abundance: -; v_gene: TRBV6-5; d_gene: TRBD2; CDR3nt: TGTGCCAGCAGTTTGTCCGGCGGGGGGGGCACAGATACGCAGTATTTT; CDR3aa: CASSLSGGGGTDTQYF
j_gene: TRBJ1-1; abundance: -; v_gene: TRBV13; d_gene: -; CDR3nt: TGTGCCAGCAGCCCAGCGGGAAACACTGAAGCTTTCTTT; CDR3aa: CASSPAGNTEAFF
j_gene: TRBJ2-3; abundance: -; v_gene: TRBV7-9; d_gene: -; CDR3nt: TGTGCCAGCAGCGCCATCCGCGGGGACACAGATACGCAGTATTTT; CDR3aa: CASSAIRGDTDTQYF
j_gene: TRBJ1-5; abundance: medium-sized; v_gene: TRBV4-1; d_gene: -; CDR3nt: TGCGCCAGCAGCACTGAGGATAGCAATCAGCCCCAGCATTTT; CDR3aa: CASSTEDSNQPQHF
j_gene: TRBJ2-1; abundance: once; v_gene: TRBV7-6; d_gene: -; CDR3nt: TGTGCCAGCAGCTTGCAGACAGGATACAATGAGCAGTTCTTC; CDR3aa: CASSLQTGYNEQFF
j_gene: TRBJ1-1; abundance: -; v_gene: TRBV13; d_gene: TRBD1; CDR3nt: TGTGCCAGCAGCCCGGGACAGGGCATGAACACTGAAGCTTTCTTT; CDR3aa: CASSPGQGMNTEAFF
j_gene: TRBJ2-7; abundance: -; v_gene: TRBV11-2; d_gene: -; CDR3nt: TGTGCCAGCAGCCCGGGACACCCGCCTGAGCAGTACTTC; CDR3aa: CASSPGHPPEQYF
j_gene: TRBJ1-4; abundance: -; v_gene: TRBV6-5; d_gene: -; CDR3nt: TGTGCCAGCAGTTATTGGCAGGGGAATGAAAAACTGTTTTTT; CDR3aa: CASSYWQGNEKLFF
j_gene: TRBJ2-1; abundance: -; v_gene: TRBV19; d_gene: TRBD2; CDR3nt: TGTGCCAGTAGTATCTACATTAGCACTAGCGGGGGGAAGGGTGTCGATGAGCAGTTCTTC; CDR3aa: CASSIYISTSGGKGVDEQFF
j_gene: TRBJ1-1; abundance: -; v_gene: TRBV30; d_gene: -; CDR3nt: TGTGCCTGGAGTGACAGGGTCGCTGAAGCTTTCTTT; CDR3aa: CAWSDRVAEAFF
j_gene: TRBJ1-1; abundance: -; v_gene: TRBV10-3; d_gene: -; CDR3nt: TGTGCCATCAGTGAGTCTAAAGACGGGTACACTGAAGCTTTCTTT; CDR3aa: CAISESKDGYTEAFF
j_gene: TRBJ2-1; abundance: -; v_gene: TRBV9; d_gene: TRBD2; CDR3nt: TGTGCCAGCAGCGATAGCGGGGGCCCCTACAATGAGCAGTTCTTC; CDR3aa: CASSDSGGPYNEQFF
j_gene: TRBJ1-1; abundance: -; v_gene: TRBV28; d_gene: -; CDR3nt: TGTGCCAGCCTAGGGGTGAGTGACACTGAAGCTTTCTTT; CDR3aa: CASLGVSDTEAFF
j_gene: TRBJ2-7; abundance: once; v_gene: TRBV21-1; d_gene: -; CDR3nt: TGTGCCAGCAGCAAAGTCAGGGCCCCTAAGTACTTC; CDR3aa: CASSKVRAPKYF